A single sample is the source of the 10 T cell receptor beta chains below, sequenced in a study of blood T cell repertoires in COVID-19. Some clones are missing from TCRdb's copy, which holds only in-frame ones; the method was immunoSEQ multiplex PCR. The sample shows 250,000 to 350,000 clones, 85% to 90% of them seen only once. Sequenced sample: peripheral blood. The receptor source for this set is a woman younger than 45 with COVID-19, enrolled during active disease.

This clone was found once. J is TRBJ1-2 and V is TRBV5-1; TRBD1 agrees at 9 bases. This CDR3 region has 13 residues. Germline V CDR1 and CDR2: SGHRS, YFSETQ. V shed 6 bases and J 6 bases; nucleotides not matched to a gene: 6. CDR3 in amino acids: CASNRDRDHGYTF. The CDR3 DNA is TGCGCCAGCAATAGGGACAGGGATCATGGCTACACCTTC.

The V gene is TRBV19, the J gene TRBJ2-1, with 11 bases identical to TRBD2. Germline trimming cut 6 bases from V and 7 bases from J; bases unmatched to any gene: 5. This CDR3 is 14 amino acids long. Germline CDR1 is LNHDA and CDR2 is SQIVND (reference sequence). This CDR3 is CASRTSGSINEQFF. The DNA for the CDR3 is TGTGCCAGTAGAACTAGCGGGAGCATAAATGAGCAGTTCTTC.

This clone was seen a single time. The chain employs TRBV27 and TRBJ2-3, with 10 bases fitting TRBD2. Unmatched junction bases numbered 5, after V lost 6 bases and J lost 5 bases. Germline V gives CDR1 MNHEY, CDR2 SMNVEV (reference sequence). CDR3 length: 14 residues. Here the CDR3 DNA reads TGTGCCAGCAGGTTAGCGGGGGGACGAGATACGCAGTATTTT. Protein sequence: CASRLAGGRDTQYF.

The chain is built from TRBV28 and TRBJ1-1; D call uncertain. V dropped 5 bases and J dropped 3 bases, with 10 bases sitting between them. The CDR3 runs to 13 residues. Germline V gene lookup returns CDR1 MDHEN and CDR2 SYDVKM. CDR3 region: CASSQDTYTEAFF. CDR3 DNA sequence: TGTGCCAGCAGTCAAGACACCTACACTGAAGCTTTCTTT.

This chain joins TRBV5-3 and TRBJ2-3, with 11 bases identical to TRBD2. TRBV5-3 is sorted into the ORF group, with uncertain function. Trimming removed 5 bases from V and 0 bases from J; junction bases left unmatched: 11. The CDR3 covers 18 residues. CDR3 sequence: CARRSTSGSDASTDTQYF. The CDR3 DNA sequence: TGTGCCAGAAGATCCACTAGCGGGAGTGATGCTAGCACAGATACGCAGTATTTT.

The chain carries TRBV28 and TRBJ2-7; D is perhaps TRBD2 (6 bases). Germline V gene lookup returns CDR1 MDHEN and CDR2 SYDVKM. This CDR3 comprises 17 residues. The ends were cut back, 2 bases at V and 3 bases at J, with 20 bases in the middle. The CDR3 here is CASSLTGLRDGYYEQYF. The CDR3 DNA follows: TGTGCCAGCAGTTTAACAGGACTGCGGGACGGATACTACGAGCAGTACTTC.

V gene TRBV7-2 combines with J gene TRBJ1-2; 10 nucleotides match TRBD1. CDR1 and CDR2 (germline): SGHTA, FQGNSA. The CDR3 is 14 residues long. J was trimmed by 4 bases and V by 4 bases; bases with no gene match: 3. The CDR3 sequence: CASSSGTGVYGYTF. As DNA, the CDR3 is TGTGCCAGCAGCTCCGGGACAGGGGTCTATGGCTACACCTTC.

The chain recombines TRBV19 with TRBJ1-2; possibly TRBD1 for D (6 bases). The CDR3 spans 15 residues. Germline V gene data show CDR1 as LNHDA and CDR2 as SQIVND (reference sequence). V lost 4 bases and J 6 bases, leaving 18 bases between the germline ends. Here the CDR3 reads CASSTLSQGIDGYTF. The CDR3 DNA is TGTGCCAGTAGTACTCTCTCACAGGGAATTGATGGCTACACCTTC.

For the CDR3, the DNA is TGTGCCAGCAGTTACTCGCCAGGGAGCAATCAGCCCCAGCATTTT. Translation gives CASSYSPGSNQPQHF. The J gene is TRBJ1-5, the V gene TRBV6-2 or TRBV6-3; a possible D gene is TRBD1 (5 bases). The V end was cut by 0 bases, the J end by 1 base, with 7 bases between. Per germline, CDR1 MNHEY and CDR2 SVGEGT. CDR3 size: 15 residues.

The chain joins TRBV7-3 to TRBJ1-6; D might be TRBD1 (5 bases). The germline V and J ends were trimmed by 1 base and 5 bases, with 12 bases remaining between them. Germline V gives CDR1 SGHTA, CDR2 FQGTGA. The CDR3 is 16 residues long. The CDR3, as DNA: TGTGCCAGCAGCTTAAATGGGGCAGGGAATAATTCACCCCTCCACTTT. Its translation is CASSLNGAGNNSPLHF.